These 21 T cell receptor beta chains were all obtained from the same sample, sequenced in a study of control samples from healthy donors and cancer patients. Profiling relied on immunoSEQ multiplex PCR, and the TCRdb table lists in-frame clones only, not all of them. The sample has more than 25,000 clones, about nine tenths seen once. Material for sequencing was PBMCs. All receptors come from a man between 50 and 59 years old with lung cancer.

This chain links TRBV5-1 with TRBJ1-4; D possibly corresponds to TRBD1 (6 bases). The V end lost 5 bases, the J end lost 0 bases, and 17 bases lay between the germline ends. From germline, CDR1 is SGHRS and CDR2 YFSETQ. The CDR3 is 17 amino acids. CDR3 in DNA: TGCGCCAGCAGGACAGGCCTTTATACTGCAACTAATGAAAAACTGTTTTTT. Amino acids: CASRTGLYTATNEKLFF.

The chain employs TRBV12-3 or TRBV12-4 and TRBJ1-5; D gene unclear. Trimming shortened V by 5 bases and J by 10 bases, and 12 bases separated the two germline ends. The CDR3 extends over 12 amino acids. CDR3 nucleotides: TGTGCCAGCAGTCTCGACCCCTCCCCCCAGCATTTT. This encodes CASSLDPSPQHF.

This chain joins TRBV6-2 or TRBV6-3 and TRBJ2-2; unclear D gene. This CDR3 is built from 15 residues. Germline-derived CDR1 and CDR2 are MNHEY and SVGEGT. The V end lost 2 bases, the J end lost 0 bases, and 7 bases lay between the germline ends. The DNA for the CDR3 is TGTGCCAGCAGTTACGACAAGACGAACACCGGGGAGCTGTTTTTT. This translates into CASSYDKTNTGELFF.

The rearrangement uses TRBV27 and TRBJ2-7, with D tentatively TRBD2 (6 bases). The V end lost 5 bases, the J end lost 3 bases, and 14 bases lay between the germline ends. This CDR3 is built from 14 residues. CDR1 is MNHEY and CDR2 is SMNVEV in the germline V gene (reference sequence). The DNA for the CDR3 is TGTGCCAGCAGTCCGGCGGGACGATACTACGAGCAGTACTTC. Its protein is CASSPAGRYYEQYF.

This chain links TRBV7-8 with TRBJ1-1; the D gene is possibly TRBD1 (5 bases). The germline V and J ends were trimmed by 5 bases and 3 bases, with 13 bases remaining between them. Germline CDR1 reads SGHVS; CDR2 reads FQNEAQ. The CDR3 extends over 14 amino acids. The CDR3 sequence is CASSMQGEDTEAFF. DNA of the CDR3: TGTGCCAGCAGCATGCAGGGCGAGGACACTGAAGCTTTCTTT.

The V call is TRBV5-6, the J call TRBJ1-1; no clear D gene. The CDR3 contains 13 residues. V dropped 4 bases and J dropped 0 bases, with 7 bases sitting between them. CDR1 and CDR2 from the germline V gene are SGHDT and YYEEEE. The DNA for the CDR3 is TGTGCCAGCAGCGGCAACTTGAACACTGAAGCTTTCTTT. Encoded protein: CASSGNLNTEAFF.

This chain uses TRBV6-5 with TRBJ2-6; D gene unclear. Trimming cost V 6 bases and J 0 bases, with 6 bases left between them. From germline, CDR1 is MNHEY and CDR2 SVGAGI. The CDR3 runs 14 residues. The CDR3 is CASREISGANVLTF. For the CDR3, the DNA is TGTGCCAGCAGAGAGATCTCTGGGGCCAACGTCCTGACTTTC.

The V and J genes are TRBV7-6 and TRBJ1-3, with TRBD1 matching over 9 bases. V shed 0 bases and J 3 bases; nucleotides not matched to a gene: 6. Germline V CDR1 and CDR2: SGHVS, FNYEAQ. This CDR3 spans 17 amino acids. Here the CDR3 reads CASSLAPGQGGGNTIYF. DNA for the CDR3: TGTGCCAGCAGCTTAGCGCCGGGACAGGGTGGTGGAAACACCATATATTTT.

This sequence joins TRBV6-6 and TRBJ2-5, with 9 bases aligning to TRBD2. The germline V gene encodes CDR1 MNHNY and CDR2 SVGAGI (reference sequence). CDR3 length: 15 amino acids. The trim removed 7 bases at V and 1 base at J, leaving 7 bases unmatched. The CDR3 sequence: CASIPAGGPQETQYF. CDR3 nucleotide sequence: TGTGCCAGCATCCCTGCGGGGGGGCCCCAAGAGACCCAGTACTTC.

The chain joins TRBV5-1 to TRBJ2-7, with D perhaps matching TRBD1 (6 bases). Germline V gene lookup returns CDR1 SGHRS and CDR2 YFSETQ. The ends were cut back, 0 bases at V and 2 bases at J, with 9 bases in the middle. This CDR3 comprises 14 residues. The CDR3 reads CASSLAGATYEQYF. CDR3 nucleotides: TGCGCCAGCAGCTTGGCAGGGGCGACCTACGAGCAGTACTTC.

The gene calls are TRBV19 and TRBJ1-2; 7 bases map to TRBD1. The CDR3 contains 13 residues. The trim removed 3 bases at V and 2 bases at J, leaving 0 bases unmatched. Germline V lookup: CDR1 LNHDA, CDR2 SQIVND (reference sequence). The CDR3 loop reads CASSMTGNYGYTF. CDR3 bases: TGTGCCAGTAGTATGACAGGGAACTATGGCTACACCTTC.

The chain couples TRBV5-4 to TRBJ2-2; D is unclear. Trimming stripped 0 bases from V and 0 bases from J, with 6 bases between. The germline V gene has CDR1 SGHNT and CDR2 YYREEE (reference sequence). This CDR3 region has 15 residues. The CDR3 DNA is TGTGCCAGCAGCTTGGGAGCAGCGAACACCGGGGAGCTGTTTTTT. It codes for CASSLGAANTGELFF.

This rearrangement joins TRBV4-3 to TRBJ2-2, with 9 positions matching TRBD1. The CDR3 loop spans 17 amino acids. V lost 0 bases to trimming and J lost 6 bases; unmatched junction nucleotides: 8. CDR1 and CDR2 from the germline V gene are LGHNA and YSLEER. The chain's CDR3 is CASSQERVDRGAGELFF. The CDR3, as DNA: TGCGCCAGCAGCCAAGAAAGGGTGGACAGGGGAGCCGGGGAGCTGTTTTTT.

The V call is TRBV2, the J call TRBJ2-1; 8 nucleotides match TRBD1. The V gene's germline CDR1 is SNHLY and CDR2 FYNNEI. With 9 bases clipped from V and 6 bases from J, the junction kept 10 bases outside the gene matches. CDR3 size: 14 residues. In DNA, the CDR3 is TGTGCCAGAAAAGGGCAGGGGGCCTTCAATGAGCAGTTCTTC. Encoded protein: CARKGQGAFNEQFF. The whole variable domain, remainder taken from reference TRBV2 and TRBJ2-1, is EPEVTQTPSHQVTQMGQEVILRCVPISNHLYFYWYRQILGQKVEFLVSFYNNEISEKSEIFDDQFSVERPDGSNFTLKIRSTKLEDSAMYFCARKGQGAFNEQFFGPGTRLTVL.

V and J are TRBV5-4 and TRBJ1-1; D gene ambiguous. CDR1 is SGHNT and CDR2 is YYREEE in the germline V gene (reference sequence). V lost 3 bases and J 7 bases, leaving 16 bases between the germline ends. The CDR3 is 14 residues long. CDR3 region: CASSSTSVLNEAFF. The CDR3 coding sequence is TGTGCCAGCAGCTCAACTAGTGTTCTCAATGAAGCTTTCTTT.

The chain carries TRBV11-2 and TRBJ2-7, with TRBD1 matching 7 bases. The CDR3 length is 14 residues. Germline lookup yields CDR1 SGHAT and CDR2 FQNNGV. V was pared by 5 bases and J by 2 bases, with 6 bases of the junction left unmatched. The CDR3 region is CASSGRDRPYEQYF. The CDR3, as DNA: TGTGCCAGCAGCGGCCGGGACAGACCCTACGAGCAGTACTTC.

The genes are TRBV7-9 and TRBJ1-6; D is unresolved. In germline, CDR1 is SEHNR, CDR2 FQNEAQ (reference sequence). The CDR3 has 14 amino acids. Trimming cost V 1 base and J 7 bases, with 8 bases left between them. The CDR3 bases are TGTGCCAGCAGCTTAGTAGATCCAAATTCACCCCTCCACTTT. Amino acids: CASSLVDPNSPLHF.

A single count supports this clone. The chain has TRBV14 and TRBJ2-3, with a tentative D call TRBD1 (6 bases). V was cut by 2 bases and J by 6 bases, with 18 bases left in between. Germline V CDR1 and CDR2: SGHDN, FVKESK. CDR3 length: 16 amino acids. The CDR3 is CASSQRLNQGMDTQYF. CDR3 DNA: TGTGCCAGCAGCCAAAGATTGAATCAGGGGATGGATACGCAGTATTTT.

In DNA, the CDR3 is TGTGCCAGCAGTGATGCGGGGGTCATGAACACTGAAGCTTTCTTT. Protein: CASSDAGVMNTEAFF. The chain has TRBV25-1 and TRBJ1-1; tentative D call: TRBD1 (5 bases). This CDR3 has 15 amino acids. Germline CDR1 reads MGHDK; CDR2 reads SYGVNS. V gave up 3 bases and J gave up 0 bases, with 11 bases separating them. Based on the CDR3 plus reference TRBV25-1 and TRBJ1-1, the full variable domain is EADIYQTPRYLVIGTGKKITLECSQTMGHDKMYWYQQDPGMELHLIHYSYGVNSTEKGDLSSESTVSRIRTEHFPLTLESARPSHTSQYLCASSDAGVMNTEAFFGQGTRLTVV.

V gene TRBV4-1 combines with J gene TRBJ1-5; D is ambiguous. CDR3 length equals 13 residues. Per the germline V gene, CDR1 is MGHRA and CDR2 is YSYEKL. V lost 3 bases and J 4 bases, leaving 7 bases between the germline ends. The CDR3 reads CASSQEINQPQHF. In nucleotides, the CDR3 is TGCGCCAGCAGCCAGGAAATAAATCAGCCCCAGCATTTT.

V is TRBV7-2 and J is TRBJ1-6; D gene unclear. Trimming stripped 3 bases from V and 7 bases from J, with 10 bases between. CDR1 and CDR2 from the germline V gene are SGHTA and FQGNSA. CDR3 length: 14 amino acids. CDR3 bases: TGTGCCAGCAGCTTTGGAACTACAAATTCACCCCTCCACTTT. It codes for CASSFGTTNSPLHF.